Each of the 11 T cell receptor beta chains below was sequenced from the same sample in a study of T cell changes during pregnancy in multiple sclerosis. Using immunoSEQ multiplex PCR, the repertoire was profiled, and TCRdb retains in-frame clones only, with some absent. The sample lists around 70,000 clones, about 93% occurring once. The sample was CD4+ T cells from peripheral blood mononuclear cells, taken after pregnancy. The source is a female donor with multiple sclerosis, enrolled in a pregnancy study.

The chain has TRBV5-1 and TRBJ2-1; D is possibly TRBD2 (6 bases). This CDR3 region has 15 residues. Germline CDR1 and CDR2: SGHRS and YFSETQ. The germline V and J ends were trimmed by 1 base and 4 bases, with 12 bases remaining between them. Here the CDR3 DNA reads TGCGCCAGCAGCTTGACCGGGACTGGATACAATGAGCAGTTCTTC. Residues: CASSLTGTGYNEQFF.

The chain carries TRBV6-5 and TRBJ2-7; TRBD1 agrees at 10 bases. Looked up from germline, CDR1 is MNHEY and CDR2 is SVGAGI. This CDR3 has 14 amino acids. Losses at the gene ends were 6 bases for V and 6 bases for J; bases not matched to a gene: 8. CDR3 amino acids: CASSRRQGAAEQYF. The CDR3 nucleotides are TGTGCCAGCAGCCGGAGACAGGGGGCGGCCGAGCAGTACTTC.

The CDR3 DNA reads as TGCAGCGTTCTCCGGGGGGGTGGAAACACCATATATTTT. It is translated as CSVLRGGGNTIYF. V is TRBV29-1 and J is TRBJ1-3; maybe TRBD1 (5 bases). The CDR3 is 13 residues long. Germline CDR1 reads SQVTM; CDR2 reads ANQGSEA. V was cut by 5 bases and J by 3 bases, with 11 bases left in between.

This clone was seen a few times. The rearrangement uses TRBV29-1 and TRBJ1-1; D gene ambiguous. There are 12 residues in the CDR3. Trimming shortened V by 2 bases and J by 0 bases, and 4 bases separated the two germline ends. In germline, CDR1 is SQVTM, CDR2 ANQGSEA. CDR3 region: CSVELLNTEAFF. The CDR3 DNA is TGCAGCGTTGAACTACTGAACACTGAAGCTTTCTTT.

This chain links TRBV30 with TRBJ2-5, with D possibly matching TRBD1 (6 bases). Per germline, CDR1 GTSNPN and CDR2 SVGIG (reference sequence). There are 13 residues in the CDR3. The V end lost 3 bases, the J end lost 5 bases, and 13 bases lay between the germline ends. In nucleotides, the CDR3 is TGTGCCTGGAGCGCCACAGGGTCGGAGACCCAGTACTTC. Its translation: CAWSATGSETQYF.

The chain employs TRBV5-4 and TRBJ2-5, with TRBD1 as a possible D gene (6 bases). The CDR3 is 13 residues long. The ends were cut back, 4 bases at V and 4 bases at J, with 11 bases in the middle. Germline-derived CDR1 and CDR2 are SGHNT and YYREEE (reference sequence). CDR3 sequence: CASSPEGVETQYF. In DNA form, the CDR3 reads TGTGCCAGCAGCCCCGAGGGGGTAGAGACCCAGTACTTC.

The rearrangement links TRBV7-2 to TRBJ1-2, with D tentatively TRBD1 (5 bases). V lost 0 bases, J lost 2 bases, and 10 bases lay in between. Germline CDR1 reads SGHTA; CDR2 reads FQGNSA. The CDR3 runs 15 residues. The CDR3 loop reads CASSLASGSNYGYTF. The CDR3 DNA reads TGTGCCAGCAGCTTAGCCTCAGGGTCCAACTATGGCTACACCTTC.

This clone showed up just once. The chain joins TRBV6-5 to TRBJ2-2, with unresolved D. Trimming pared 2 bases from V and 6 bases from J, leaving 7 bases between. Germline CDR1 is MNHEY and CDR2 is SVGAGI. The CDR3 is 13 residues long. DNA for the CDR3: TGTGCCAGCAGTTACGCGCGCCCCGGGGAGCTGTTTTTT. It specifies CASSYARPGELFF.

V and J are TRBV15 and TRBJ2-7, with 8 bases identical to TRBD1. V was clipped by 2 bases and J by 7 bases; unmatched bases: 10. The CDR3 covers 15 residues. Germline CDR1 LNHNV, CDR2 YYDKDF (reference sequence). Here the CDR3 reads CATSRYQGAPYEQYF. The CDR3 DNA reads as TGTGCCACCAGCAGATACCAGGGGGCACCTTATGAGCAGTACTTC.

Turning to this clone: Its ends do not fully match the called genes, so a read error is possible. The J gene is TRBJ2-1, the V gene TRBV10-3; D might be TRBD2 (6 bases). Per germline, CDR1 ENHRY and CDR2 SYGVKD. This CDR3 is 13 amino acids long. This chain's CDR3 is CAISVEGFGSGVF. The CDR3 nucleotides are TGTGCCATCAGTGTGGAGGGGTTTGGCTCCGGGGTCTTC.

The V call is TRBV19, the J call TRBJ2-7; 14 bases map to TRBD2. The CDR3 is made up of 16 amino acids. V was pared by 3 bases and J by 2 bases, with 3 bases of the junction left unmatched. Germline CDR1 is LNHDA and CDR2 is SQIVND (reference sequence). In nucleotides, the CDR3 is TGTGCCAGTAGTATCCGGGGACTAGCGGGAGCCTACGAGCAGTACTTC. Translated: CASSIRGLAGAYEQYF.